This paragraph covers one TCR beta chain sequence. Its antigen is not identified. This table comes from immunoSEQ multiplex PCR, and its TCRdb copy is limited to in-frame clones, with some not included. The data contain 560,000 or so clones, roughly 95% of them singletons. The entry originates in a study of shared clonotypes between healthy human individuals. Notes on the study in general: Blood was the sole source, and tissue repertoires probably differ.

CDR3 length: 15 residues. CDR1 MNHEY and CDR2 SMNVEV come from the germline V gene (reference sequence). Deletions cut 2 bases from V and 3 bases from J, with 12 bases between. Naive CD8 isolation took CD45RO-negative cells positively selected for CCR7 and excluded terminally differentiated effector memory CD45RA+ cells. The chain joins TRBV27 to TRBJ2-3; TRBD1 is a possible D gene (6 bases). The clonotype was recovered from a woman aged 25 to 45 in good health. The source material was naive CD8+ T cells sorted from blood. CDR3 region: CASSLAQGRTDTQYF. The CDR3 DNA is TGTGCCAGCAGTTTAGCTCAGGGGCGGACAGATACGCAGTATTTT.